This T cell receptor beta chain originates from a study of cytomegalovirus exposure and HLA in healthy donors (dated by TCRdb to 2016 to 2017). Concerning the study at large: An earlier analysis of several hundred of the donors reported roughly 300 Gb of sequence data and about 100 million unique TCR beta sequences from about 200 million T cells. An early release that covered fewer than 800 HLA-typed donors contained 250 to 350 gigabases of sequencing data and some 87 million unique TCR sequences. Of the approximately 400 genotyped donors, 75% to 85% were placed in the genetic ancestry cluster associated with self-reported Caucasian donors. The aim of the study was to test whether cataloging public T cell receptors could identify signatures of past pathogen exposure. Using immunosequencing, the study profiled T cell repertoires from roughly 650 subjects and related those repertoires to cytomegalovirus serostatus. Besides the first cohort of around 700 subjects, a separate validation cohort made up of 120 different subjects was used. To predict cytomegalovirus infection status, the study combined high-throughput TCR immunosequencing, statistical association of individual TCRs with disease status, and machine learning. A later analysis re-analyzed previously published TCR beta repertoires from approximately 670 donors and added high-resolution HLA genotyping to study TCR occurrence patterns. Rather than drawing on any new phenotypic data, the later analysis identified candidate immune exposures from TCR beta sequences and the way those sequences occurred across donors. To decide whether each TCR beta V gene segment behaved as functional or pseudogenic, an earlier analysis of approximately 600 of the donors relied on high-throughput TCR beta sequencing. Donor age, sex, ethnicity and CMV serostatus were compiled alongside the repertoire data. In a later genetic analysis, genome-wide SNP genotypes for about three fifths of the roughly 670 donors were used, and that subset was treated as a discovery cohort. All discovery cohort repertoires had been generated using a single sequencing platform. HLA typing covered class I and class II loci at four-digit resolution. Typing coverage differed by locus: A, B, C, DRB1 and DQB1 were typed in about 629-640 donors, DQA1 in 500 to 550, DPA1 in approximately 600, and DPB1 in roughly 450. About 5 DR-DQ haplotypes were handled as single units for association and clustering, since linkage in the cohort was strong. On average, around 230,000 unique TCR beta nucleotide sequences were sequenced per donor among some 430 genotyped donors of the cohort, with roughly a sixth of those sequences being non-productive.

Via the germline V gene (reference sequence), CDR1 is LNHDA and CDR2 SQIVND. Taken from cysteine to phenylalanine, the CDR3 has 13 residues. Only the CDR3 region is kept as DNA, spanning 39 bases read in frame from base 1. The junction shows trimming of 4 bases on V and 2 bases on J, plus 8 bases between the germline ends. This clone showed up just a few times. This receptor's antigen is unknown. No base-level quality is on record; no much larger clone is a single base apart. General study outcomes and caveats: An association between a missense DCLRE1C variant and V-gene and J-gene trimming of TCR beta chains was found in a later genetic analysis and replicated in an independent cohort. A later analysis found that TCR association rates varied across HLA loci, with DRB1 alleles showing the most associated TCRs and HLA-C alleles the fewest. The presence/absence analyses assumed that sequencing depth was roughly uniform across donors, and that assumption may not be true. A few of the identified cytomegalovirus-associated TCR beta chains were confirmed in vitro to be specific for cytomegalovirus antigens. In a later analysis, around 17,000 TCR beta sequences were associated with specific HLA alleles at a false discovery rate of 0.05. The 87-base-pair reads could not distinguish some IMGT-functional V segments, including TRBV6-2 and TRBV6-3, so those segments were excluded. While some public TCRs were present in many individuals, most TCR sequences turned up only very rarely across donors. CMV serostatus was the only immune exposure information available for the cohort. Only TCR beta chains were sequenced in this cohort, and the absence of alpha or paired-chain data limited detectable features. In an earlier analysis of approximately 600 of the donors, most TCR beta V segments were observed in productive rearrangements about 87% or about 30% of the time, broadly matching IMGT annotations. A further reported finding was that TCR beta sequences accurately predicted the HLA-A and HLA-B alleles for most subjects in the first cohort. Compared with the approximately 600-donor mean, donors in an Asian-associated ancestry cluster had fewer N-insertions in productive TCRs, according to a later genetic analysis. Because some donors lacked HLA typing at each locus, the association tests relied only on the typed subset. Compared with equally common non-associated chains, HLA-associated TCR beta chains in a later analysis were more clonally expanded and had lower generation probabilities. Because counts were too low, about 18 rarely observed V segments, including chromosome 9 orphons, were excluded from the earlier analysis of around 590 of the donors. Correlated functional status among segregating V segments might be attributable to linkage disequilibrium, but an unknown experimental factor could not be ruled out. The study gave a list of roughly 150 TCR beta chains associated with cytomegalovirus. Cytomegalovirus status was reported to be diagnosed by the classifier with high specificity and sensitivity in both the original and validation cohorts. The authors suggested that the approach could potentially be generalized to other disease states and immunological phenotypes. The sequencing pipeline was judged likely to have produced a cluster of highly shared sequence variants as a technical artifact. According to a later analysis, parvovirus B19, influenza, CMV and Epstein-Barr virus appeared linked to several top co-occurrence clusters. Most CMV-associated TCR beta chains appeared to be HLA-restricted in a later analysis, and the HLA associations seemed to be driven largely by CMV exposure. Assigning TCR associations to individual alleles was difficult when HLA alleles, especially DR and DQ, strongly co-occurred.

In total, more than 500 healthy bone marrow donors made up the cohort. All cohort members were sampled while nominally healthy, although unrecorded immune exposures were likely present. The donor was CMV seropositive and was included in the group of around 300 seropositive cohort members. A peripheral blood sample was provided by each donor, and peripheral blood mononuclear cells were used for TCR beta sequencing. The Qiagen DNeasy Blood Extraction Kit was used to extract genomic DNA from the blood cell samples. Preparation of the library involved the immunoSEQ multiplex PCR assay. A mixture of 60 forward primers for TCR Vbeta segments and 13 reverse primers for TCR Jbeta segments was used in the multiplex PCR. The CDR3 region of rearranged TCR beta genes was amplified from genomic DNA by a multiplex PCR assay. Amplified TCR beta libraries were sequenced as 87-base-pair reads on the Illumina HiSeq System. In the authors' own workflow: In a later analysis, 70 million to 95 million unique TCR beta chains were counted across the 500 to 850 repertoires, and roughly 11 million of these chains were shared by at least two donors. Raw reads were error-corrected and collapsed into unique sequences with a nearest-neighbor algorithm that merged closely related sequences to remove PCR and sequencing errors. To assign V, D and J gene segments, CDR3 sequences were aligned to IMGT reference sequences. For a sequence to be retained, at least a six-nucleotide match to both a V gene segment and a J gene segment was required. A rearrangement counted as productive if the CDR3 had no stop codons and remained in frame with V and J, and every other rearrangement counted as non-productive. CDR3 was defined by IMGT convention, running from the second conserved V-encoded cysteine to the conserved J-encoded phenylalanine. The earlier analysis of 587 of the donors excluded any sequence lacking an unambiguous match to a single V gene segment. An earlier analysis of under 750 of the donors called V segments functional above 56.7% productive rearrangements and segregating when the between-donor standard deviation exceeded 5%. A statistical classification framework was built to diagnose cytomegalovirus status from the catalog of TCR beta chain sequences. A later analysis assigned V and J genes by comparing TCR nucleotide sequences with IMGT/GENE-DB human TR gene sequences. Using the TCRdist pipeline, a later analysis assigned CDR3 sequences along with most-parsimonious VDJ recombination scenarios. In a later analysis, each TCR beta chain was defined by its CDR3 amino acid sequence together with its V-gene family, and reads lacking a unique V-gene family were excluded. A later analysis removed 500 to 600 highly shared, low-generation-probability nucleotide sequences to deal with suspected cross-contamination and a sequencing artifact. For each public chain, a later analysis derived a clonal expansion index from normalized ranks of inferred template counts within each repertoire. In a later analysis, generation probabilities were computed with a VDJ recombination model fitted to out-of-frame rearrangements, and the resulting probabilities were checked against IGoR. In a later analysis, hypergeometric tests were used to score TCR-TCR, TCR-HLA and TCR-CMV co-occurrence, with a repertoire-size bias correction applied to TCR pairs. In a later analysis, false discovery rates were estimated by permuting HLA or CMV assignments 20 times. A later analysis grouped co-occurring TCRs with DBSCAN, adding TCRdist sequence similarity when clustering within HLA-allele-positive subsets. For co-occurrence clustering, repertoires with fewer than 30,000 or more than 120,000 public chains were excluded, along with a handful of repertoires with anomalous nucleotide sharing. As stored in TCRdb, this immuneACCESS dataset retains in-frame rearrangements with V and J assigned. A fraction of the clones does not appear; measured against another copy, unresolved V genes explain less than half of the discrepancy, and the remainder lacks a known reason. Clone size and the V and J calls come from that table; the DNA yielded D and trimming. The sample includes about 55,000 clones, with about 67% observed a single time. Of the sample, roughly 35% falls within the top ten clones.

The chain was built from TRBV19 and TRBJ2-5; TRBD1 could be the D gene, as 6 bases match. Sequencing used PBMCs. This TCR came from a man aged 35 to 55 in good health and CMV-seropositive. The DNA is TGTGCCAGTAGTAACAGGGAACAAGAGACCCAGTACTTC. Translated, this gives CASSNREQETQYF.